Listed below are T cell receptor beta chains from one sample, sequenced in a study of T cell responses to AZD1222 COVID-19 vaccine. Generated by immunoSEQ multiplex PCR, the TCRdb table keeps only in-frame clones and is missing some. This table has roughly 99,000 clones, 80% to 95% appearing once. This material consisted of peripheral blood, taken 28 days after the second AZD1222 dose. Every receptor here comes from an adult who received the AZD1222 COVID-19 vaccine. The CDR3 runs from the conserved cysteine through the conserved F or W. A D gene is named only where the DNA matches it firmly. Clone size is not always given. Where it is, it says once, few, many or a class for expanded clones.

V gene,D gene,clone size,J gene,CDR3 protein,CDR3 DNA
TRBV19,-,-,TRBJ1-6,CASSQVSSYNSPLHF,TGTGCCAGTAGCCAAGTCAGCTCCTATAATTCACCCCTCCACTTT
TRBV11-2,-,-,TRBJ1-4,CASSLLGTTNEKLFF,TGTGCCAGCAGCTTACTGGGCACAACTAATGAAAAACTGTTTTTT
TRBV30,TRBD1,-,TRBJ2-1,CAWAGQGSYNEQFF,TGTGCCTGGGCGGGACAGGGCTCCTACAATGAGCAGTTCTTC
TRBV5-8,-,-,TRBJ1-5,CASSPWTGNQPQHF,TGTGCCAGCAGCCCCTGGACGGGGAATCAGCCCCAGCATTTT
TRBV24-1,TRBD1,-,TRBJ2-5,CATSPGTGNQETQYF,TGTGCCACCAGCCCCGGGACAGGGAACCAAGAGACCCAGTACTTC
TRBV6-5,-,-,TRBJ2-7,CASRGGGGQYF,TGTGCCAGCAGGGGGGGCGGCGGGCAGTACTTC
TRBV12-5,TRBD1,-,TRBJ1-1,CASGLVDRGHNTEAFF,TGTGCTAGTGGTTTGGTGGACAGGGGGCATAACACTGAAGCTTTCTTT
TRBV5-1,-,-,TRBJ2-5,CASSPGTVQETQYF,TGCGCCAGCAGCCCGGGGACGGTTCAAGAGACCCAGTACTTC
TRBV4-2,-,-,TRBJ1-2,CASSQGGRDAGRGYTF,TGTGCCAGCAGCCAAGGGGGCCGGGACGCCGGCCGTGGCTACACCTTC
TRBV9,TRBD1,-,TRBJ1-2,CASSATGVGYTF,TGTGCCAGCAGTGCTACAGGGGTCGGCTACACCTTC
TRBV15,-,-,TRBJ2-6,CATSRDPTGRTGANVLTF,TGTGCCACCAGCAGAGATCCTACAGGGCGGACCGGGGCCAACGTCCTGACTTTC
TRBV28,-,-,TRBJ2-5,CASSSRLRRETQYF,TGTGCCAGCAGCTCCCGCCTACGGCGGGAGACCCAGTACTTC
TRBV13,-,-,TRBJ1-5,CASSSGPGGNQPQHF,TGTGCCAGCAGCTCGGGGCCAGGGGGCAATCAGCCCCAGCATTTT
TRBV5-1,-,-,TRBJ1-1,CASSLARDWGEAFF,TGCGCCAGCAGCTTGGCCAGGGATTGGGGTGAAGCTTTCTTT
TRBV7-6,TRBD2,-,TRBJ2-2,CASSLSASGRISGELFF,TGTGCCAGCAGCTTGTCGGCCAGCGGGAGAATCTCCGGGGAGCTGTTTTTT
TRBV30,-,-,TRBJ2-7,CAWRGQNEQYF,TGTGCCTGGCGCGGACAGAACGAGCAGTACTTC
TRBV19,-,-,TRBJ1-5,CASSPGYSNQPQHF,TGTGCCAGTAGTCCTGGTTATAGCAATCAGCCCCAGCATTTT
TRBV5-1,-,-,TRBJ2-3,CASSRPESRAYPGGRTDTQYF,TGCGCCAGCAGCCGACCCGAGTCCCGGGCCTACCCCGGGGGACGCACAGATACGCAGTATTTT
TRBV19,TRBD1,-,TRBJ1-4,CATGTGGNFNEKLFF,TGTGCCACCGGGACAGGGGGCAACTTTAATGAAAAACTGTTTTTT
TRBV10-3,TRBD1,once,TRBJ1-4,CAISPGQANEKLFF,TGTGCCATCAGTCCGGGACAGGCTAATGAAAAACTGTTTTTT
TRBV4-1,-,-,TRBJ2-7,CASSPFRGRKDYEQYF,TGCGCCAGCAGCCCGTTTCGGGGGCGCAAGGACTACGAGCAGTACTTC
TRBV5-1,TRBD1,-,TRBJ2-7,CASSFSGQGAYEQYF,TGCGCCAGCAGCTTTTCGGGACAGGGCGCCTACGAGCAGTACTTC
TRBV7-9,TRBD1,-,TRBJ2-5,CASSLLPRGLQTGFTQYF,TGTGCCAGCAGCTTGCTGCCCCGGGGCCTACAGACAGGGTTTACCCAGTACTTC
TRBV10-3,-,once,TRBJ1-1,CAISDGEATEAFF,TGTGCCATCAGTGACGGTGAAGCCACTGAAGCTTTCTTT
TRBV5-1,-,-,TRBJ2-3,CASSSPQLDTDTQYF,TGCGCCAGCAGCTCACCTCAGTTGGACACAGATACGCAGTATTTT
TRBV7-2,TRBD1,few,TRBJ1-5,CASSLGGQGGNQPQHF,TGTGCCAGCAGCTTGGGGGGACAGGGCGGCAATCAGCCCCAGCATTTT
TRBV21-1,-,-,TRBJ2-1,CASSQGQGNEQFF,TGTGCCAGCAGCCAGGGACAGGGCAATGAGCAGTTCTTC
TRBV10-2,TRBD1,once,TRBJ1-3,CASTTAGTVGRNTIYF,TGCGCCAGCACTACCGCCGGGACAGTAGGGAGAAACACCATATATTTT
TRBV29-1,TRBD1,-,TRBJ1-2,CSVVTGDYGYTF,TGCAGCGTTGTCACAGGGGACTATGGCTACACCTTC
TRBV6-2/TRBV6-3,TRBD1,-,TRBJ2-5,CASSLNRGAGETQYF,TGTGCCAGCAGTCTCAACAGGGGCGCAGGGGAGACCCAGTACTTC
TRBV30,-,-,TRBJ1-5,CAWGNEPLGQPQHF,TGTGCCTGGGGAAACGAGCCTCTCGGGCAGCCCCAGCATTTT
TRBV19,-,-,TRBJ1-5,CASSIDFGQPQHF,TGTGCCAGTAGTATAGATTTCGGACAGCCCCAGCATTTT
TRBV12-3/TRBV12-4,-,-,TRBJ1-2,CASSLTDNGYTF,TGTGCCAGCAGTTTGACTGATAATGGCTACACCTTC
TRBV5-1,TRBD1,-,TRBJ1-1,CASSFEQGAFGTEAFF,TGCGCCAGCAGCTTCGAACAGGGGGCTTTTGGCACTGAAGCTTTCTTT
TRBV4-3,-,-,TRBJ1-3,CASSQDENSGNTIYF,TGCGCCAGCAGCCAAGATGAGAACTCTGGAAACACCATATATTTT
TRBV2,TRBD1,-,TRBJ2-3,CASKTGADTQYF,TGTGCCAGCAAAACAGGGGCAGATACGCAGTATTTT
TRBV5-1,TRBD2,-,TRBJ2-5,CASTPLAGGPETQYF,TGCGCCAGCACCCCACTAGCGGGGGGGCCCGAGACCCAGTACTTC
TRBV24-1,-,-,TRBJ1-2,CATSDLTGNYGYTF,TGTGCCACCAGTGATTTAACAGGAAACTATGGCTACACCTTC
TRBV25-1,TRBD1,-,TRBJ1-2,CASSEVGQGLAGYTF,TGTGCCAGCAGTGAGGTGGGACAGGGGCTTGCTGGCTACACCTTC
TRBV27,TRBD2,-,TRBJ2-1,CASSPKSGGSSYNEQFF,TGTGCCAGCAGCCCGAAGAGTGGCGGGAGCTCCTACAATGAGCAGTTCTTC
TRBV11-2,TRBD2,-,TRBJ2-7,CASSLVGSGGPYEQYF,TGTGCCAGCAGCTTAGTAGGGAGCGGGGGGCCTTACGAGCAGTACTTC
TRBV2,-,-,TRBJ1-5,CASRSASANFNQPQHF,TGTGCCAGCCGGTCAGCCTCTGCCAATTTTAATCAGCCCCAGCATTTT
TRBV2,-,-,TRBJ2-7,CASIMQGAGNEQYF,TGTGCCAGCATTATGCAGGGAGCGGGTAACGAGCAGTACTTC
TRBV12-1,-,-,TRBJ2-3,CASSSTSGRREDTQYF,TGTGCCAGCAGCTCCACTAGCGGGAGACGTGAAGATACGCAGTATTTT
TRBV5-1,-,-,TRBJ2-4,CASSGVSGNKNIQYF,TGCGCCAGCAGCGGCGTGTCCGGGAACAAAAACATTCAGTACTTC
TRBV7-2,-,-,TRBJ2-7,CASSHPGEGVYEQYF,TGTGCCAGCAGCCATCCAGGGGAAGGGGTCTACGAGCAGTACTTC
TRBV5-4,-,-,TRBJ1-2,CASSLGAGNNYGYTF,TGTGCCAGCAGCCTTGGGGCAGGGAATAACTATGGCTACACCTTC
TRBV7-2,-,-,TRBJ2-3,CASSRQWQTDTQYF,TGTGCCAGCAGCAGACAGTGGCAGACAGATACGCAGTATTTT
TRBV12-3/TRBV12-4,-,-,TRBJ2-2,CASRWATGELFF,TGTGCCAGCAGATGGGCGACCGGGGAGCTGTTTTTT
TRBV6-2/TRBV6-3,TRBD2,-,TRBJ2-1,CASSPLGLAVSYNEQFF,TGTGCCAGCAGTCCCCTGGGACTAGCGGTTTCCTACAATGAGCAGTTCTTC
TRBV4-1,TRBD1,-,TRBJ1-1,CASSHWPRTGSGNTEAFF,TGCGCCAGCAGCCATTGGCCCCGGACAGGGAGCGGGAACACTGAAGCTTTCTTT
TRBV3-1/TRBV3-2,TRBD1,-,TRBJ1-1,CASSLSDRGVNTEAFF,TGTGCCAGCAGCCTCTCGGACAGGGGCGTGAACACTGAAGCTTTCTTT
TRBV9,-,-,TRBJ2-2,CASSVRTTAPGELFF,TGTGCCAGCAGCGTGCGGACAACTGCCCCCGGGGAGCTGTTTTTT
TRBV7-6,TRBD2,-,TRBJ2-3,CASSSIAGGRTDTQYF,TGTGCCAGCAGCTCGATAGCGGGAGGGCGCACAGATACGCAGTATTTT
TRBV11-2,-,-,TRBJ2-3,CASSLDAADFSTDTQYF,TGTGCCAGCAGCTTAGATGCGGCAGACTTTAGCACAGATACGCAGTATTTT
TRBV4-1,-,few,TRBJ1-5,CASTPQQGESNQPQHF,TGCGCCAGCACCCCCCAACAGGGTGAAAGCAATCAGCCCCAGCATTTT